This TCR beta chain was identified in a study of a mutant IDH1 vaccine in newly diagnosed glioma. Across the study: Patients previously underwent radiotherapy, temozolomide, or both, and most underwent both.

Time point described: week 23, last vaccination. Alongside topical imiquimod, each dose of vaccine comprised 300 ug of mutant IDH1 20-mer peptide. V was cut by 1 base and J by 9 bases, with 18 bases left in between. CDR3 length: 15 residues. Per the germline V gene, CDR1 is MDHEN and CDR2 is SYDVKM. Concerning this clone itself: Its target is unknown.

TCRdb's copy holds only in-frame clones and misses some; the assay was immunoSEQ multiplex PCR. This repertoire shows 25,000 to 35,000 clones, around nine tenths found once; its top ten account for about 2.3%. The receptor's source is a man between 40 and 49 years old with glioma. The sample was PBMCs, taken from a glioma patient whose treatment included an IDH1 peptide vaccine. V is TRBV28 and J is TRBJ1-2; D is unclear. The CDR3 nucleotides are TGTGCCAGCAGTTTATTTAGTAGAGTCAGGCCGAGCTACACCTTC. Translated: CASSLFSRVRPSYTF.